Sequencing of this TCR beta chain was carried out in a study of response to subunit inactivated influenza vaccine. Study observations and caveats: Few additional T cells are recruited per seasonal influenza vaccination, authors suggested.

Germline assignment: CDR1 MDHEN and CDR2 SYDVKM. V lost 1 base and J 4 bases, leaving 11 bases between the germline ends. The CDR3 length is 15 residues. As to this clonotype: Its target is unknown.

TCRdb redid the calling of the RT-PCR reads with MiXCR, one entry per CDR3 protein. The top ten clones hold around 10% of a sample with a few hundred thousand distinct CDR3 sequences, 12% to 15% of them seen once. The sequencing here drew on PBMCs from blood, taken roughly 12 days after vaccination. The TCR comes from a man aged 50-59 years who received an inactivated influenza vaccine. This chain joins TRBV28 and TRBJ2-1; D is ambiguous. The CDR3 protein is CASSLSRNPYNEQFF. The CDR3 bases are TGTGCCAGCAGTTTATCGAGAAATCCTTACAATGAGCAGTTCTTC.